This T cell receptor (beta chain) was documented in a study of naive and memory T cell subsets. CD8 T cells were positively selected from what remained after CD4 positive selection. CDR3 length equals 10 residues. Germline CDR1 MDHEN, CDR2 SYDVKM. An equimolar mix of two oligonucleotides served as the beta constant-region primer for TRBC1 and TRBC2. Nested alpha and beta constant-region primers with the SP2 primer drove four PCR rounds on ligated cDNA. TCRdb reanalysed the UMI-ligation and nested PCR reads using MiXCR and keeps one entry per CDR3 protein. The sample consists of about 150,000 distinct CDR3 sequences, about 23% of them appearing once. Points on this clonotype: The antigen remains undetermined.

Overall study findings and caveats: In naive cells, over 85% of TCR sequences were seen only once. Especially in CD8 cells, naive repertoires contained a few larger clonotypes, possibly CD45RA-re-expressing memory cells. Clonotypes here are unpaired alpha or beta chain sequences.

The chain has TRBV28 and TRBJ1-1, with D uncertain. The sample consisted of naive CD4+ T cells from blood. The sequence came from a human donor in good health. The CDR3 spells CVSRDTEAFF. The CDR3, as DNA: TGTGTGTCTCGCGACACTGAAGCTTTCTTT.